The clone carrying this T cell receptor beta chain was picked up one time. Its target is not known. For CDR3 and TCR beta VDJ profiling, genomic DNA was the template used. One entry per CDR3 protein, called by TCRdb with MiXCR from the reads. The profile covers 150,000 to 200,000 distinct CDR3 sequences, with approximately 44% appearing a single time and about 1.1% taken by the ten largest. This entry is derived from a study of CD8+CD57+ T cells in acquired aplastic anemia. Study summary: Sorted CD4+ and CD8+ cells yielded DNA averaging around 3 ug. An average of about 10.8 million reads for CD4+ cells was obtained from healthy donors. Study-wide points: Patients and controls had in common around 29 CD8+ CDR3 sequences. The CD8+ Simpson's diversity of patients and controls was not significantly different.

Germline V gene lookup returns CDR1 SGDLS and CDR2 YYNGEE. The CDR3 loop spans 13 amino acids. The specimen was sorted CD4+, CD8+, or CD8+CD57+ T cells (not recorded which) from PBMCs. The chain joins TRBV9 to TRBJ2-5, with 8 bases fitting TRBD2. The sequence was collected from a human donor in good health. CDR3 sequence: CAPSAGVQETQYF. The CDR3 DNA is TGTGCTCCCTCAGCGGGGGTCCAAGAGACCCAGTACTTC.